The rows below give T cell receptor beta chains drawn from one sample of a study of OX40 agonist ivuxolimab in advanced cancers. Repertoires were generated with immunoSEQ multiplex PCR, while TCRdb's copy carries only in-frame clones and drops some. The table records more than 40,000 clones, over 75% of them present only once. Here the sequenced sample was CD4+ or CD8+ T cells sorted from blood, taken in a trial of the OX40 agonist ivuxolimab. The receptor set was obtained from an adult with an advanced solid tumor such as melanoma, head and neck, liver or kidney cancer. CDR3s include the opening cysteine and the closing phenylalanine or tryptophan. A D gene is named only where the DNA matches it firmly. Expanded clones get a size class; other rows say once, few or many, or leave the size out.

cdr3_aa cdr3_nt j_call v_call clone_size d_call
CASSLDSNTEAFF TGCGCCAGCAGCCTTGACTCGAACACTGAAGCTTTCTTT TRBJ1-1 TRBV5-1 - -
CASSYQGLAGQETQYF TGCGCCAGCAGCTACCAGGGACTAGCGGGTCAAGAGACCCAGTACTTC TRBJ2-5 TRBV4-1 once TRBD2
CASSSGGLAGFVDTQYF TGTGCCAGCAGTTCGGGTGGGCTAGCGGGATTTGTAGATACGCAGTATTTT TRBJ2-3 TRBV27 - TRBD2
CASSVEGWNTEAFF TGTGCCAGCAGCGTAGAGGGGTGGAACACTGAAGCTTTCTTT TRBJ1-1 TRBV9 - -
CAVEVGGWNTEAFF TGTGCCGTCGAGGTCGGGGGTTGGAACACTGAAGCTTTCTTT TRBJ1-1 TRBV7-9 - -
CASSQGQGTEAFF TGCGCCAGCAGCCAAGGGCAGGGGACTGAAGCTTTCTTT TRBJ1-1 TRBV4-1 - -
CASSAQLAGGPDTQYF TGCGCCAGCAGCGCCCAACTAGCGGGAGGGCCAGATACGCAGTATTTT TRBJ2-3 TRBV4-1 - TRBD2
CASGINQPQHF TGTGCCAGCGGAATCAATCAGCCCCAGCATTTT TRBJ1-5 TRBV6-5 - -
CASSDRGEPTDTQYF TGTGCCAGCAGTGACAGAGGGGAGCCCACAGATACGCAGTATTTT TRBJ2-3 TRBV6-4 - -
CASTSRWGQDAYSTDTQYF TGTGCCAGCACCTCCCGATGGGGACAGGACGCGTATAGCACAGATACGCAGTATTTT TRBJ2-3 TRBV27 - TRBD1
CASSLAGTAEEQFF TGTGCCAGCAGTTTAGCCGGGACGGCTGAAGAGCAGTTCTTC TRBJ2-1 TRBV7-3 - -
CASSWTSGYNEQFF TGTGCCAGCAGCTGGACTAGCGGCTACAATGAGCAGTTCTTC TRBJ2-1 TRBV2 once TRBD2
CASSPYSRLSSYNEQFF TGTGCCAGTAGTCCTTACTCAAGACTTTCCTCCTACAATGAGCAGTTCTTC TRBJ2-1 TRBV19 - -
CASSESGKTQYF TGCGCCAGCAGTGAGTCGGGGAAGACCCAGTACTTC TRBJ2-5 TRBV10-1 - -
CASSQEGRLPYNEQFF TGTGCCAGCAGCCAAGAAGGCAGGCTCCCCTACAATGAGCAGTTCTTC TRBJ2-1 TRBV14 - -
CSAHPDRDGYTF TGCAGCGCGCATCCGGACAGGGATGGCTACACCTTC TRBJ1-2 TRBV29-1 few TRBD1
CASSPKYVAGEQYF TGTGCCAGCAGCCCGAAATACGTCGCGGGCGAGCAGTACTTC TRBJ2-7 TRBV14 - -
CASIDGVHEQYF TGTGCCAGCATCGACGGGGTTCACGAGCAGTACTTC TRBJ2-7 TRBV28 - -